This TCR beta chain was recovered during a study of chemoradiotherapy in HPV16-positive cancers. Over chemoradiotherapy, repertoires were sampled more than once. Study-wide results and caveats: Candidate HPV-specific clones and E7-related TCR motifs grew in tumor during treatment. Functional assays defining HPV-specific T cells used only a couple of HPV16-positive patients. HPV-responsive T-cell expansion during chemoradiotherapy was linked to improved recurrence-free survival in HPV16-positive patients.

Points on this clone: The antigen is not known.

The table came from immunoSEQ multiplex PCR; TCRdb's copy has only in-frame clones and leaves some out. The table lists tens of thousands of clones, around nine tenths of them singletons, with roughly a fifth in the top ten. Trimming pared 2 bases from V and 3 bases from J, leaving 10 bases between. Germline CDR1 and CDR2: KGHSH and LQKENI. The CDR3 runs 14 residues. The sample was blood, taken from a patient who underwent chemoradiotherapy. This TCR derives from a human donor with HPV-associated anogenital cancer. V and J are TRBV18 and TRBJ1-1; D gene uncertain. The CDR3 DNA reads as TGTGCCAGCTCACCAAGAGTTTTTGACACTGAAGCTTTCTTT. It specifies CASSPRVFDTEAFF.